This TCR beta chain was observed in a study of OX40 agonist ivuxolimab in advanced cancers. Study details: Enrolled patients in dose escalation had cancers that were hepatocellular carcinoma, melanoma, renal cell or head and neck cancer.

Turning to this clone: What it binds is not known.

Study observations and caveats: At doses 0.1 to 3.0 mg/kg, CD4+ and CD8+ clones expanded.

Assay: immunoSEQ multiplex PCR; the TCRdb copy retains only in-frame clones and omits some. The profile shows 73,000 or so clones, 92% of them singletons. The TCR was taken from an adult with an advanced solid tumor such as melanoma, head and neck, liver or kidney cancer. Sequenced material: CD4+ or CD8+ T cells sorted from blood, taken in a trial of the OX40 agonist ivuxolimab.

As DNA, the CDR3 is TGTGCCAGCAGCAAAGTCCTGCAGGGGCGCTCCTACGAGCAGTACTTC. As protein: CASSKVLQGRSYEQYF. This chain links TRBV21-1 with TRBJ2-7; TRBD1, the table's D call, was not compared with the DNA. TRBV21-1 is annotated as a pseudogene. The CDR3 extends over 16 amino acids.